The T cell receptor (beta chain) described here comes from a study of control samples from healthy donors and cancer patients. Germline V gene data show CDR1 as SGHTA and CDR2 as FQGNSA. The CDR3 is 15 amino acids. Unmatched junction bases numbered 10, after V lost 5 bases and J lost 8 bases. TCRdb's copy holds only in-frame clones and misses some; the assay was immunoSEQ multiplex PCR. Seen here are tens of thousands of clones, roughly 83% observed once, and the top ten hold around 35%. Sequencing was done on a sample of PBMCs. The chain joins TRBV7-2 to TRBJ2-1; 9 bases are a match to TRBD2. The receptor was isolated from a man aged 65 to 79 with lung cancer. The CDR3 sequence is CASSPRGGLTDEQFF. The CDR3, as DNA: TGTGCCAGCAGCCCGCGGGGGGGACTGACGGATGAGCAGTTCTTC.